Listed here is a single T cell receptor beta chain. This clonotype showed up just a few times. Its antigen remains unidentified. Per-nucleotide qualities are absent, and no much larger clonotype sits a single base away. The source of the sample is a study of T-cell reconstitution after alpha-beta-depleted transplantation in children (dated by TCRdb to 2016 to 2018). A note on the overall study: The study quantitatively tracked T-cell immune reconstitution after TCRalphabeta/CD19-depleted allogeneic hematopoietic cell transplantation in children using TCR repertoire profiling. Points the paper makes about the study in general: In some patients, the high TCRbeta diversity seen at day 60 was put down to recipient T cells and intrathymic progenitors that had survived conditioning. The apparently early alphabetaT-cell count recovery about two months after transplant was reportedly dependent on only several hundred rapidly expanded clones derived from non-depleted graft cells. The frequencies of hyperexpanded clones fell over the following months, and after one year, T-cell counts and TCRbeta diversity were mostly attributed to newly produced T cells.

The sample's treatment or condition label is to be understood as: allogeneic hematopoietic cell transplantation with graft depleted of TCRalphabeta T cells and CD19 B cells. The children who served as transplant recipients had been given grafts of TCRalphabeta/CD19-depleted allogeneic hematopoietic cells. The CDR3 goes from the cysteine to the phenylalanine over 12 residues. Only the CDR3 portion is preserved as DNA: 36 bases, with reading frame beginning at the first base. V and J are truncated by 4 bases and 6 bases respectively, leaving an intervening sequence of 9 bases. CDR1 and CDR2, per the germline V gene (reference sequence), are MNHEY and SMNVEV. The library was produced with PCR. TCRdb lists the instrument as Illumina HiSeq 2500. TCR libraries were prepared with molecular barcoding, using unique molecular identifiers to normalize TCRbeta repertoire quantification. The public reads were quality trimmed at Q25 with fastp and then assembled into clones with MiXCR by TCRdb, keeping productive beta chains. Each entry merges the rows of one CDR3 protein and shows their most common DNA and genes. The sample records approximately 500,000 distinct CDR3 sequences, 10% to 13% of which are singletons. The biggest ten clones account for 2% to 2.5% of the sample.

Specimen: PBMCs, collected before TCRalphabeta/CD19-depleted stem cell transplant. The chain uses TRBV27 and TRBJ1-2, with the D segment identity uncertain. The clonotype originates from a child under 10 years old with inherited bone marrow failure, due to receive a stem cell transplant. The sequenced DNA is TGTGCCAGCAGTTCAGGATTTCATGGCTACACCTTC. This is translated as CASSSGFHGYTF.